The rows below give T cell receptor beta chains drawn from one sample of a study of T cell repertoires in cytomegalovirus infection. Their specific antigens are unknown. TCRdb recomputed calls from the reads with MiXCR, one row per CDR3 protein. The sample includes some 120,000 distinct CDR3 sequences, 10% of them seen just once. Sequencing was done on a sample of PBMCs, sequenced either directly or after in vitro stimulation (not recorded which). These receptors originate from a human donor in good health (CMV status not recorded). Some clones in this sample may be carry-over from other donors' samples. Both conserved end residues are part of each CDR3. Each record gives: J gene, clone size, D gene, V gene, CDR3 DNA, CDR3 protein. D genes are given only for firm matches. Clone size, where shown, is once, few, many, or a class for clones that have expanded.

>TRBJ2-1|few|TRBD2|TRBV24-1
TGTGCCACCAGTGATTTGGCTAGCGGGAGGCCCTACAATGAGCAGTTCTTC
CATSDLASGRPYNEQFF
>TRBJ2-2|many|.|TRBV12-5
TGTGCTAGTGGTTTGGGCGGGGAGGAGGGAATAGTCCACACCGGGGAGCTGTTTTTT
CASGLGGEEGIVHTGELFF
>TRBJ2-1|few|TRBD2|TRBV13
TGTGCCAGCAGCCTGGGACTAGCGGCAAATGAGCAGTTCTTC
CASSLGLAANEQFF
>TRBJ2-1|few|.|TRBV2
TGTGCCAGCAGTGAAGAGGGGACATTTTACAATGAGCAGTTCTTC
CASSEEGTFYNEQFF
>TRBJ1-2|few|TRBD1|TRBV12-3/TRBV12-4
TGTGCCAGCAGTTTAGAGGACAGGGTAACCAACTATGGCTACACCTTC
CASSLEDRVTNYGYTF
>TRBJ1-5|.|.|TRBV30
TGTGCCTGGAGTACGGGGGGCAATCAGCCCCAGCATTTT
CAWSTGGNQPQHF
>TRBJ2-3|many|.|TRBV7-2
TGTGCCACCACAGGGGCTAGCGCCCCAGATACGCAGTATTTT
CATTGASAPDTQYF
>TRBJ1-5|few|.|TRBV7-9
TGTGCCAGCAGCTCGGGGTGGCAGGGCAATCAGCCCCAGCATTTT
CASSSGWQGNQPQHF
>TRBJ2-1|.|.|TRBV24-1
TGTGCCACCAGTGACTCCGACAGGGAGCAGTTCTTC
CATSDSDREQFF
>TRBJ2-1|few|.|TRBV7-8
TGTGCCAGCAGCCAAGGGCGAAAGAGGGAACAGTTCTTC
CASSQGRKREQFF
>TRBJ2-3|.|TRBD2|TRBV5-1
TGCGCCAGCACCGCGGGAGACCGTAGCACAGATACGCAGTATTTT
CASTAGDRSTDTQYF
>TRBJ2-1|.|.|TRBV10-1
TGCGCCAGCAGTGGATTAGGGAGAAGTGAGCAGTTCTTC
CASSGLGRSEQFF
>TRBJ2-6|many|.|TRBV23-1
TGCGCCAGCAGTCAATCGTTGGAGGGCAATCCGGGGGCCAACGTCCTGACTTTC
CASSQSLEGNPGANVLTF
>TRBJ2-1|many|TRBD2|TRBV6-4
TGTGCCAGCAGTACCGGGACTAGCGGGGACTACAATGAGCAGTTCTTC
CASSTGTSGDYNEQFF
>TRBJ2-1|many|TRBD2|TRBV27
TGTGCCACCAAACCCAATCCCGCGGGAGGAAGGGGCAATGAGCAGTTCTTC
CATKPNPAGGRGNEQFF
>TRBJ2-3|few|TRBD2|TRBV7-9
TGTGCCAGCACCCGGGGGGGCTCAGATACGCAGTATTTT
CASTRGGSDTQYF
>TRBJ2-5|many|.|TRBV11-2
TGTGCCAGCAGCTTAGAGGTTGGGGAGACCCAGTACTTC
CASSLEVGETQYF
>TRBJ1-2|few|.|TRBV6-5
TGTGCCAGCAGCCAGTCGTTTGTTCGGTCGGGATACACCTTC
CASSQSFVRSGYTF
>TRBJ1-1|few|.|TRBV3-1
TGTGCCAGCAGCCAGGTAGATAACCGGGTTGAAGCTTTCTTT
CASSQVDNRVEAFF
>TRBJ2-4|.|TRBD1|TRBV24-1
TGTGCCACCAGTGCAACCACAGGGGCGGGAAACATTCAGTACTTC
CATSATTGAGNIQYF
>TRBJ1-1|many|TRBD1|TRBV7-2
TGTGCCAGCAAAAGACAGGGGTCCCCGGGGGAGGAAGCTTTCTTT
CASKRQGSPGEEAFF
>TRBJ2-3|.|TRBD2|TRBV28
TGTGCCAGCACAGGGTCGGGTAGCGGGAGCACAGATACGCAGTATTTT
CASTGSGSGSTDTQYF
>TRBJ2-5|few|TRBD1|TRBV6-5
TGTGCCAGCAGTCCAGACAGGGGCCGGGAGGAGACCCAGTACTTC
CASSPDRGREETQYF
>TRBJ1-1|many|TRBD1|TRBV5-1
TGCGCCAGCGCCAGGGGGCGGGACACTGAAGCTTTCTTT
CASARGRDTEAFF
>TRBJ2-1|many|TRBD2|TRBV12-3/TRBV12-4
TGTGCCAGCAGCGCCCCGACTAGCGGGAGTGGTCATGAGCAGTTCTTC
CASSAPTSGSGHEQFF
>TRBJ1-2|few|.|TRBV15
TGTGCCACCAGCAGGGGGAGGACGGCTAACTATGGCTACACCTTC
CATSRGRTANYGYTF